This T cell receptor (beta chain) is drawn from a study of T-cell memory formation after mild COVID-19. 5'RACE primed from the constant segment yielded TCR alpha and TCR beta cDNA libraries bearing sample barcodes and UMIs. Via MiXCR, TCRdb re-called the 5' RACE reads, giving one row per CDR3 protein. The data hold about 500,000 distinct CDR3 sequences, with about 20% observed a single time. This clonotype came up a few times. V was shortened by 6 bases and J by 1 base, with 19 bases between the two germline ends. CDR3 length: 15 amino acids. Per germline, CDR1 DFQATT and CDR2 SNEGSKA (reference sequence).

J is TRBJ2-7 and V is TRBV20-1; D gene ambiguous. Sequenced sample: PBMCs or a T cell subset sorted from them (not recorded which). This TCR derives from an adult woman who had mild COVID-19 (a few samples of this study predate the infection). Cell type and time point are not known. The CDR3 DNA is TGCAGTGCCCACGCCGGGTCTTCCGGATCCTACGAGCAGTACTTC. Translation gives CSAHAGSSGSYEQYF.